This T cell receptor beta chain came from a study of cytomegalovirus exposure and HLA in healthy donors. Regarding the study as a whole: Earlier analysis looked at TCR beta V segments, and most were productive about 90% or about 30% of the time.

It was with 60 Vbeta and 13 Jbeta primers that the PCR ran. Profiling relied on immunoSEQ multiplex PCR, and the TCRdb table lists in-frame clones only, not all of them. This table has some 120,000 clones, around three quarters appearing once. With respect to this clone: Its cognate antigen is unknown.

Trimming took 2 bases from V and 1 from J, leaving 9 bases between them. This CDR3 comprises 14 residues. Germline loops: CDR1 SGHKS, CDR2 YYEKEE (reference sequence). This sequence was found in a woman between 35 and 50 years old in good health and CMV-seropositive. The rearrangement uses TRBV5-5 and TRBJ1-1; D is unclear. The sample taken for sequencing was PBMCs. Here the CDR3 DNA reads TGTGCCAGCAGCTTCGTTACATCGAACACTGAAGCTTTCTTT. It encodes CASSFVTSNTEAFF.